The clone carrying this TCR delta chain was detected only a few times. A far larger clone is only one base removed, so a read error is likely. The same CDR3 arises from other DNA sequences in this sample as well. TCRdb re-called the RT-PCR reads using CATT. The sample comprises about 5,000 delta-chain clones, less than 2% of which are singletons, and 32% rests with the top ten. This record belongs to a study of gamma-delta T cells after stem cell transplantation. The TCR comes from a human donor. It is not recorded whose cells these are; they may come from a transplant donor. The specimen sequenced was gamma-delta T cells.

The chain's CDR3 is CACDTVSTGGYDTDKLIF. CDR3 in DNA: TGTGCCTGTGACACCGTTTCAACTGGGGGATACGACACCGATAAACTCATCTTT. The rearrangement joins TRDV2 to TRDJ1; 13 nucleotides align to TRDD3. This CDR3 contains 18 residues. From germline, CDR1 is GEAIGNYY and CDR2 EKD. The V gene end was trimmed by 0 bases and the J gene end by 0 bases; junction bases not matched to a gene: 6.